What follows is one TCR beta chain and its context. Its antigen is as yet unknown. Healthy bone marrow donors made up the donors. The study ran its PCR with 60 Vbeta and 13 Jbeta primers. Sequencing used immunoSEQ multiplex PCR; TCRdb keeps in-frame clones, though not all of them. The sample yields 140,000 to 150,000 clones, over 70% seen once. The data belong to a study of cytomegalovirus exposure and HLA in healthy donors. Study-level findings and limits: A prior analysis recorded that most TCR beta V segments were productive about 87% or about 30% of the time. It was about 150 TCR beta chains that were listed as cytomegalovirus-associated. Indistinguishable V segments, including TRBV6-2 and TRBV6-3, were excluded.

V shed 2 bases and J shed 6 bases, with 20 bases lying between them. The germline gives CDR1 MNHEY, CDR2 SVGAGI. This CDR3 is built from 16 residues. Material for sequencing was PBMCs. This TCR was sampled from a man aged 40-49 years in good health and CMV-seronegative. The chain links TRBV6-5 to TRBJ2-7; possible D gene TRBD1, 5 bases. CDR3 protein: CASSYGFREVPAEQYF. DNA of the CDR3: TGTGCCAGCAGTTACGGTTTCAGGGAAGTCCCTGCCGAGCAGTACTTC.